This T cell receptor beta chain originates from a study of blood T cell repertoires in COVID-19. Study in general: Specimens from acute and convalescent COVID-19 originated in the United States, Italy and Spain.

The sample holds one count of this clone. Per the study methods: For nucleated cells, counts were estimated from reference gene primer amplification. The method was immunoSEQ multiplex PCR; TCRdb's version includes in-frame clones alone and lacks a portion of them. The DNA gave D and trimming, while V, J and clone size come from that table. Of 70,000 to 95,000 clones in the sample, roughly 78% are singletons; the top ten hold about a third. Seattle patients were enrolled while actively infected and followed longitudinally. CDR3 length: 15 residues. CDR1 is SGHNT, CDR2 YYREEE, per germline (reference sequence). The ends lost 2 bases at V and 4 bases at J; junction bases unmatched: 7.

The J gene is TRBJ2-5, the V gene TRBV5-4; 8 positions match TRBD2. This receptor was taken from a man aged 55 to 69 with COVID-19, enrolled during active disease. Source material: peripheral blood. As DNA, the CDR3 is TGTGCCAGCAGCTTTAGCGGGAAGGTGGGAGAGACCCAGTACTTC. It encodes CASSFSGKVGETQYF. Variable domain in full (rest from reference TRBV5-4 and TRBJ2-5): ETGVTQSPTHLIKTRGQQVTLRCSSQSGHNTVSWYQQALGQGPQFIFQYYREEENGRGNFPPRFSGLQFPNYSSELNVNALELDDSALYLCASSFSGKVGETQYFGPGTRLLVL.